Here is one T cell receptor (beta chain) with its context. Its antigen is undetermined. This entry is derived from a study of CD8 T cell repertoires and HIV-1 epitope variants. Only in-frame clones appear in the TCRdb table, and some are missing; sequencing was by immunoSEQ multiplex PCR. This sample yields about 5,500 clones, of which 65% to 80% are seen a single time; 48% belongs to the top ten. Trimming pared 8 bases from V and 6 bases from J, leaving 16 bases between. Germline CDR1 is SGHVS and CDR2 is FQNEAQ. The CDR3 is made up of 13 amino acids. The receptor was isolated from a male donor with HIV. Sequencing used cultured CD8+ T cells derived from PBMCs. The chain combines TRBV7-8 with TRBJ1-2; D ambiguous. For the CDR3, the DNA is TGTGCCAGCTCCCTGAGCAGCGTAGATGGCTACACCTTC. Its translation: CASSLSSVDGYTF.